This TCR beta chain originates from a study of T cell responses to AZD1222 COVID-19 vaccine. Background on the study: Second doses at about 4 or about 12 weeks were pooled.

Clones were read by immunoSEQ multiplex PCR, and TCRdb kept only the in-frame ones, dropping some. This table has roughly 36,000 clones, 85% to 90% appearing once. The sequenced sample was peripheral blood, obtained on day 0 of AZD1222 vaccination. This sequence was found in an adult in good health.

In DNA form, the CDR3 reads TGTGCCACCAGTGACCGGCCCAGGACTAGCGGGGGGAGAGATACGCAGTATTTT. Translated, it gives CATSDRPRTSGGRDTQYF. The chain has TRBV24-1 and TRBJ2-3; 14 bases are a match to TRBD2. Germline trimming cut 4 bases from V and 5 bases from J; bases unmatched to any gene: 10. The germline gives CDR1 KGHDR, CDR2 SFDVKD. The CDR3 length is 18 residues.